This TCR beta chain originates from a study of control samples from healthy donors and cancer patients (dated by TCRdb to the early 2020s). A word on this clone: The antigen it recognizes is unknown. The sample holds no much larger clone one base away, and base qualities are not on file.

The method behind the library was the immunoSEQ multiplex PCR assay. TCRdb stores this immuneACCESS table with in-frame sequences only. Part of the clones is absent; in the studies checked, under half of the shortfall reflects unresolved V genes, and no reason is known for the rest. The sample table shows about 130,000 clones, and approximately 90% are seen once. The ten largest clones add up to roughly 2.5% of the sample. CDR1 SGHTA and CDR2 FQGNSA were looked up in the germline V gene. Trimming leaves V shorter by 6 bases and J shorter by 7 bases, with the junction holding 11 bases beyond the gene matches. Its CDR3 holds 15 amino acids, cysteine through phenylalanine. Only the CDR3 portion is preserved as DNA: 45 bases, with reading frame beginning at the first base.

Sample: blood. This receptor chain uses TRBV7-2 and TRBJ1-4; 7 central nucleotides agree with TRBD1. This TCR was recovered from a middle-aged man in good health. CDR3 region: CASRPDRDAREKLFF. DNA sequence: TGTGCCAGCAGACCAGACAGGGACGCCCGTGAAAAACTGTTTTTT. The variable domain in full, with residues beyond the CDR3 obtained from the reference TRBV7-2 and TRBJ1-4 genes, is GAGVSQSPSNKVTEKGKDVELRCDPISGHTALYWYRQSLGQGLEFLIYFQGNSAPDKSGLPSDRFSAERTGGSVSTLTIQRTQQEDSAVYLCASRPDRDAREKLFFGSGTQLSVL.